Presented here are 22 T cell receptor beta chains from one specimen sequenced in a study of cytomegalovirus exposure and HLA in healthy donors (dated 2017 in TCRdb). The method behind the library was the immunoSEQ multiplex PCR assay. A mixture of 60 forward primers for TCR Vbeta segments and 13 reverse primers for TCR Jbeta segments was used in the multiplex PCR. TCRdb's version of the immuneACCESS table is confined to in-frame rearrangements and falls short of the full clone set. An unresolved V gene accounts for under half of the shortfall where checked; the remainder is of unknown origin. This sample's table carries around 200,000 clones. The ten biggest clones cover roughly 0.98% of the sample. Sequenced sample: PBMCs. The receptors come from a woman in her thirties in good health and CMV-seropositive.

CDR3 nucleotides: TGTGCCAGCAGCCAAGACCGGGGGAGCTCCTACAATGAGCAGTTCTTC. Protein sequence: CASSQDRGSSYNEQFF. This rearrangement joins TRBV14 to TRBJ2-1; maybe TRBD2 (6 bases). The CDR3 spans 16 residues. From germline, CDR1 is SGHDN and CDR2 FVKESK. V lost 0 bases, J lost 0 bases, and 9 bases lay in between. The entire variable domain, with the rest obtained from reference TRBV14 and TRBJ2-1, is as follows: EAGVTQFPSHSVIEKGQTVTLRCDPISGHDNLYWYRRVMGKEIKFLLHFVKESKQDESGMPNNRFLAERTGGTYSTLKVQPAELEDSGVYFCASSQDRGSSYNEQFFGPGTRLTVL.

The V call is TRBV28, the J call TRBJ2-1, with D possibly matching TRBD1 (6 bases). Germline V gives CDR1 MDHEN, CDR2 SYDVKM. The CDR3 length is 17 residues. The ends were cut back, 6 bases at V and 3 bases at J, with 21 bases in the middle. The chain's CDR3 is CASSKTWVGQHYNEQFF. CDR3 in DNA: TGTGCCAGCAGCAAAACGTGGGTAGGACAGCACTACAATGAGCAGTTCTTC.

This chain links TRBV18 with TRBJ1-5; no clear D gene. The CDR3 extends over 13 amino acids. Germline CDR1 is KGHSH and CDR2 is LQKENI. The ends were cut back, 2 bases at V and 2 bases at J, with 4 bases in the middle. The CDR3 bases are TGTGCCAGCTCACCAATAGGCAATCAGCCCCAGCATTTT. It codes for CASSPIGNQPQHF.

The V call is TRBV5-6, the J call TRBJ2-1; 12 bases fit TRBD2. J lost 4 bases, V lost 4 bases, and 12 bases had no gene match. The CDR3 loop spans 18 amino acids. Germline CDR1 SGHDT, CDR2 YYEEEE. CDR3 DNA: TGTGCCAGCAGCCGGCTAGCGGGAGGGCCGGGTGTGTACAATGAGCAGTTCTTC. Protein sequence: CASSRLAGGPGVYNEQFF.

The chain joins TRBV15 to TRBJ2-5, with a possible D match to TRBD2 (7 bases). Trimming took 1 base from V and 1 from J, leaving 16 bases between them. The CDR3 has 17 residues. CDR1 is LNHNV, CDR2 YYDKDF, per germline (reference sequence). Here the CDR3 reads CATSRGTGRVTQETQYF. In DNA form, the CDR3 reads TGTGCCACCAGCAGAGGAACAGGGAGGGTGACCCAAGAGACCCAGTACTTC.

This chain uses TRBV5-1 with TRBJ1-1, with D maybe TRBD1 (5 bases). Germline V gene lookup returns CDR1 SGHRS and CDR2 YFSETQ. V was clipped by 4 bases and J by 0 bases, with 10 bases between them. The CDR3 is 14 amino acids. For the CDR3, the DNA is TGCGCCAGCAGCACCAGGGTTCTGAACACTGAAGCTTTCTTT. Its protein product is CASSTRVLNTEAFF.

This chain connects TRBV6-1 to TRBJ1-2; D gene uncertain. CDR1 and CDR2 (germline): MNHNS, SASEGT. This CDR3 is 12 amino acids long. V gave up 3 bases and J gave up 3 bases, with 5 bases separating them. CDR3 loop: CASSDLDYGYTF. In DNA form, the CDR3 reads TGTGCCAGCAGTGACCTCGACTATGGCTACACCTTC.

J is TRBJ2-3 and V is TRBV7-8, with D tentatively TRBD2 (6 bases). The CDR3 covers 18 residues. V lost 1 base and J lost 7, with 24 bases in between. The germline V gene encodes CDR1 SGHVS and CDR2 FQNEAQ. The CDR3 spells CASSLEFVASVFGNTQYF. The CDR3 nucleotides read TGTGCCAGCAGCTTAGAGTTTGTCGCTAGCGTATTCGGAAATACGCAGTATTTT.

This chain connects TRBV21-1 to TRBJ2-1; the table's D call TRBD2 went unverified against the DNA. TRBV21-1 is noted as a pseudogene. The CDR3 has 11 amino acids. Here the CDR3 DNA reads TGTGCCAGCGGACTAGCGGATGAGCAGTTCTTC. Its protein product is CASGLADEQFF.

The chain joins TRBV7-2 to TRBJ1-3, with a possible D match to TRBD1 (6 bases). V dropped 1 base and J dropped 4 bases, with 14 bases sitting between them. Germline V gene data show CDR1 as SGHTA and CDR2 as FQGNSA. The CDR3 spans 16 residues. The CDR3 here is CASSLEAQGWGNTIYF. The CDR3 DNA is TGTGCCAGCAGCTTAGAAGCTCAGGGGTGGGGAAACACCATATATTTT.

The V and J genes are TRBV18 and TRBJ2-2; TRBD2 might be the D (5 bases). The CDR3 totals 14 residues. Germline V gene data show CDR1 as KGHSH and CDR2 as LQKENI. Between the trimmed V and J ends, which lost 8 bases and 0 bases, there was a span of 10 bases. This CDR3 reads CASVPGTNTGELFF. The CDR3 region has the DNA TGTGCCAGCGTACCGGGAACGAACACCGGGGAGCTGTTTTTT.

The chain has TRBV19 and TRBJ1-5; weak D call: TRBD1 (5 bases). CDR1 is LNHDA and CDR2 is SQIVND in the germline V gene (reference sequence). V dropped 7 bases and J dropped 4 bases, with 23 bases sitting between them. This CDR3 region has 17 residues. The CDR3 spells CASTIRSWGLGNQPQHF. CDR3 DNA: TGTGCCAGTACTATCCGCAGTTGGGGCTTAGGAAATCAGCCCCAGCATTTT. Looking up the rest from reference TRBV19 and TRBJ1-5 gives the full variable domain: DGGITQSPKYLFRKEGQNVTLSCEQNLNHDAMYWYRQDPGQGLRLIYYSQIVNDFQKGDIAEGYSVSREKKESFPLTVTSAQKNPTAFYLCASTIRSWGLGNQPQHFGDGTRLSIL.

V is TRBV5-1 and J is TRBJ2-5; the match to TRBD2 covers 10 bases. CDR1 and CDR2 from the germline V gene are SGHRS and YFSETQ. V lost 2 bases, J lost 5 bases, and 6 bases stayed unmatched. The length of the CDR3 is 15 residues. In DNA, the CDR3 is TGCGCCAGCAGCTTTCCCGCTAGCGGGGGTGAGACCCAGTACTTC. This gives the protein CASSFPASGGETQYF.

This rearrangement joins TRBV30 to TRBJ2-1, with a weak D call TRBD1 (6 bases). CDR1 and CDR2 (germline): GTSNPN, SVGIG (reference sequence). The CDR3 sequence is 15 residues long. Between the trimmed V and J ends, which lost 2 bases and 0 bases, there was a span of 11 bases. CDR3 DNA: TGTGCCTGGAGTCAGGGGCGGAGCTCCTACAATGAGCAGTTCTTC. Translating gives CAWSQGRSSYNEQFF.

This sequence joins TRBV7-9 and TRBJ2-7; D is uncertain. Germline V gives CDR1 SEHNR, CDR2 FQNEAQ (reference sequence). This CDR3 region has 14 residues. V was cut by 0 bases and J by 2 bases, with 8 bases left in between. CDR3 bases: TGTGCCAGCAGCTTAGCGGAAACAGCCTACGAGCAGTACTTC. This encodes CASSLAETAYEQYF. Full variable domain (remainder filled in from reference TRBV7-9 and TRBJ2-7): DTGVSQNPRHKITKRGQNVTFRCDPISEHNRLYWYRQTLGQGPEFLTYFQNEAQLEKSRLLSDRFSAERPKGSFSTLEIQRTEQGDSAMYLCASSLAETAYEQYFGPGTRLTVT.

The J gene is TRBJ2-7, the V gene TRBV6-5, with 9 bases identical to TRBD1. The germline CDR1 and CDR2 sequences are MNHEY and SVGAGI. Unmatched junction bases numbered 5, after V lost 0 bases and J lost 2 bases. The CDR3 has 16 residues. CDR3 region: CASSYSGTGNTYEQYF. The CDR3 coding sequence is TGTGCCAGCAGTTACTCGGGGACAGGGAACACCTACGAGCAGTACTTC.

The genes are TRBV6-5 and TRBJ2-7, with D tentatively TRBD2 (6 bases). V gave up 5 bases and J gave up 2 bases, with 10 bases separating them. The CDR3 sequence is 13 residues long. Germline V CDR1 and CDR2: MNHEY, SVGAGI. CDR3 DNA: TGTGCCAGCAGTCCCGGGAGTACCTACGAGCAGTACTTC. Translated, it gives CASSPGSTYEQYF.

The gene calls are TRBV30 and TRBJ2-1; 8 positions agree with TRBD2. The CDR3 spans 16 residues. In germline, CDR1 is GTSNPN, CDR2 SVGIG (reference sequence). J was trimmed by 7 bases and V by 5 bases; bases with no gene match: 16. CDR3 bases: TGTGCCTGGGGGAGGAGGGGGTCGGGAGGGTGGAATGAGCAGTTCTTC. This sequence encodes CAWGRRGSGGWNEQFF.

The chain links TRBV4-3 to TRBJ2-7, with 8 bases aligning to TRBD1. V shed 0 bases, J shed 7 bases, and the junction held 11 bases outside the gene matches. CDR3 length: 16 residues. Germline assignment: CDR1 LGHNA and CDR2 YSLEER. In DNA form, the CDR3 reads TGCGCCAGCAGCCAAGAGTGGTCAGGGGGCGCGGGTGAGCAGTACTTC. Translating it yields CASSQEWSGGAGEQYF.

The chain recombines TRBV10-3 with TRBJ1-5, with D possibly being TRBD1 (6 bases). This CDR3 comprises 17 residues. The germline V gene encodes CDR1 ENHRY and CDR2 SYGVKD. Trimming shortened V by 3 bases and J by 6 bases, and 21 bases separated the two germline ends. CDR3 region: CAISDPDSPAISQPQHF. The CDR3 DNA is TGTGCCATCAGTGACCCGGACAGCCCGGCAATCAGTCAGCCCCAGCATTTT.

The rearrangement links TRBV2 to TRBJ1-4; D unresolved. Germline V gives CDR1 SNHLY, CDR2 FYNNEI. The CDR3 covers 14 residues. V lost 6 bases and J 4 bases, leaving 12 bases between the germline ends. CDR3 sequence reads: CASSGEGRNEKLFF. The CDR3 coding sequence is TGTGCCAGCAGCGGCGAGGGCCGTAATGAAAAACTGTTTTTT.

This chain uses TRBV11-2 with TRBJ2-5; TRBD2 is a possible D gene (6 bases). Germline assignment: CDR1 SGHAT and CDR2 FQNNGV. The CDR3 is 15 amino acids. V was pared by 5 bases and J by 4 bases, with 17 bases between. The CDR3 nucleotides are TGTGCCAGCAGCATCGTCGCCGGGAGCCGAGAGACCCAGTACTTC. It yields the protein CASSIVAGSRETQYF.